These 3 T cell receptor beta chains were sequenced from one sample in a study of blood T cell repertoires in COVID-19 (dated by TCRdb to 2020 to 2022). Receptor libraries were prepared by the immunoSEQ multiplex PCR assay. Held by TCRdb, this immuneACCESS table contains in-frame sequences only and omits some clones. Under half of the omission traces to an unresolved V gene where checked; the cause of the rest is unknown. This sample holds about 100,000 clones; roughly 85% were observed only once. The ten largest clonotypes hold approximately 30% of the sample. Material for sequencing was peripheral blood. The receptors were gathered from a man between 70 and 80 years old with active or convalescent COVID-19.

The chain joins TRBV5-1 to TRBJ1-2; 10 bases fit TRBD1. Per germline, CDR1 SGHRS and CDR2 YFSETQ. The CDR3 runs to 15 residues. With V trimmed by 2 bases and J by 3 bases, 4 bases remained unmatched. CDR3 DNA: TGCGCCAGCAGCTTTGGAGACAGGGGGCACTATGGCTACACCTTC. This codes for CASSFGDRGHYGYTF.

The V and J genes are TRBV6-5 and TRBJ1-6, with D maybe TRBD1 (5 bases). This CDR3 comprises 14 residues. Trimming pared 7 bases from V and 5 bases from J, leaving 12 bases between. Per germline, CDR1 MNHEY and CDR2 SVGAGI. The CDR3 DNA follows: TGTGCCAGCAACCTCGGGGGGAATAATTCACCCCTCCACTTT. This gives the protein CASNLGGNNSPLHF.

The V and J genes are TRBV6-1 and TRBJ1-2; D unresolved. The CDR3 has 15 amino acids. CDR1 is MNHNS and CDR2 is SASEGT in the germline V gene. The V and J ends lost 2 bases and 7 bases respectively, with 17 bases between them. The CDR3 protein is CASSEYAGIAGGYTF. For the CDR3, the DNA is TGTGCCAGCAGTGAATACGCGGGGATTGCGGGTGGCTACACCTTC.